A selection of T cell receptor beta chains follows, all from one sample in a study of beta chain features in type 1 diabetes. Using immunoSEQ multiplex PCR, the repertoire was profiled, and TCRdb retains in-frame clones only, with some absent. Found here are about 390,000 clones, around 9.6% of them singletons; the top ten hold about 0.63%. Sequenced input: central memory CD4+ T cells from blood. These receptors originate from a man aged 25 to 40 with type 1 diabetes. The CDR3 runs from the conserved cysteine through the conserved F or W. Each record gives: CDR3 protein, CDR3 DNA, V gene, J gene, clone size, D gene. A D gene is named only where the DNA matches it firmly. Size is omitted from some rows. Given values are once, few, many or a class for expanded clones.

CDR3: CASSSLSRQNEKLFF; DNA: TGTGCCAGCAGTTCCCTCAGCCGACAGAATGAAAAACTGTTTTTT; V: TRBV27; J: TRBJ1-4; size: -; D: -
CDR3: CSASPGDEQFF; DNA: TGCAGTGCTTCCCCAGGGGATGAGCAGTTCTTC; V: TRBV20-1; J: TRBJ2-1; size: few; D: -
CDR3: CASSLGAMGSSQPQHF; DNA: TGTGCCAGCAGCTTAGGTGCGATGGGGAGCAGTCAGCCCCAGCATTTT; V: TRBV13; J: TRBJ1-5; size: few; D: -
CDR3: CASTKAASDTQYF; DNA: TGTGCCAGCACCAAAGCGGCCTCGGATACGCAGTATTTT; V: TRBV6-5; J: TRBJ2-3; size: many; D: -
CDR3: CASSLVAVQETQYF; DNA: TGTGCCAGCAGCTTGGTTGCGGTCCAAGAGACCCAGTACTTC; V: TRBV5-6; J: TRBJ2-5; size: few; D: -
CDR3: CASSFNSAAGIQPQHF; DNA: TGTGCCAGCAGTTTCAACAGCGCGGCTGGAATCCAGCCCCAGCATTTT; V: TRBV27; J: TRBJ1-5; size: few; D: -
CDR3: CASSASLGDTQYF; DNA: TGTGCCAGCAGCGCGTCCTTGGGGGATACGCAGTATTTT; V: TRBV7-9; J: TRBJ2-3; size: -; D: -
CDR3: CASSPGQGPRAFF; DNA: TGTGCCAGCAGTCCCGGACAGGGGCCAAGAGCTTTCTTT; V: TRBV28; J: TRBJ1-1; size: -; D: TRBD1
CDR3: CASSLVAQGTDTQYF; DNA: TGTGCCAGCAGCTTAGTGGCACAGGGGACAGATACGCAGTATTTT; V: TRBV7-9; J: TRBJ2-3; size: few; D: TRBD1
CDR3: CAISGSGASTDTQYF; DNA: TGTGCCATCAGTGGTTCAGGCGCTAGCACAGATACGCAGTATTTT; V: TRBV10-3; J: TRBJ2-3; size: many; D: -
CDR3: CASSWADSLNTEAFF; DNA: TGCGCCAGCAGCTGGGCCGACAGCCTGAACACTGAAGCTTTCTTT; V: TRBV5-1; J: TRBJ1-1; size: few; D: -
CDR3: CATRGQGAYQPQHF; DNA: TGTGCCACCCGGGGACAGGGGGCCTATCAGCCCCAGCATTTT; V: TRBV15; J: TRBJ1-5; size: -; D: TRBD1
CDR3: CASSYSGARGTDTQYF; DNA: TGTGCCAGCAGTTACTCTGGGGCGCGGGGCACAGATACGCAGTATTTT; V: TRBV6-6; J: TRBJ2-3; size: few; D: -
CDR3: CASSLSGLALDSRSYNEQFF; DNA: TGTGCCAGCAGTTTATCGGGTCTAGCTCTAGATTCCCGCTCCTACAATGAGCAGTTCTTC; V: TRBV27; J: TRBJ2-1; size: once; D: -
CDR3: CASSLPSVAGGQPQHF; DNA: TGCGCCAGCAGCCTTCCGTCGGTGGCGGGGGGTCAGCCCCAGCATTTT; V: TRBV4-1; J: TRBJ1-5; size: -; D: -
CDR3: CASSQDTRQGWETQYF; DNA: TGCGCCAGCAGCCAAGATACCAGACAGGGGTGGGAGACCCAGTACTTC; V: TRBV4-1; J: TRBJ2-5; size: once; D: TRBD1
CDR3: CASSGTSGRTGELFF; DNA: TGCGCCAGCTCCGGAACTAGCGGGAGGACCGGGGAGCTGTTTTTT; V: TRBV10-1; J: TRBJ2-2; size: few; D: TRBD2
CDR3: CASKETWGLAMDTQYF; DNA: TGTGCCAGTAAGGAAACGTGGGGACTAGCGATGGATACGCAGTATTTT; V: TRBV19; J: TRBJ2-3; size: few; D: TRBD2
CDR3: CASSSTGRARNEQFF; DNA: TGTGCCAGCAGCTCCACCGGGAGAGCCCGAAATGAGCAGTTCTTC; V: TRBV11-2; J: TRBJ2-1; size: few; D: -
CDR3: CASKGESQYNEQFF; DNA: TGCGCCAGCAAGGGGGAGAGCCAATACAATGAGCAGTTCTTC; V: TRBV5-1; J: TRBJ2-1; size: -; D: -
CDR3: CASSFTSSYNEQFF; DNA: TGTGCCAGCAGCTTTACTAGCTCCTACAATGAGCAGTTCTTC; V: TRBV7-2; J: TRBJ2-1; size: many; D: -
CDR3: CASRSGTSKSGANVLTF; DNA: TGTGCCAGCAGGTCCGGGACGTCGAAGAGTGGGGCCAACGTCCTGACTTTC; V: TRBV28; J: TRBJ2-6; size: -; D: -
CDR3: CASSLLFYEQYF; DNA: TGTGCCAGCAGTTTATTATTCTACGAGCAGTACTTC; V: TRBV28; J: TRBJ2-7; size: -; D: -
CDR3: CASTVTGGINEQYF; DNA: TGTGCCAGCACCGTTACAGGGGGTATCAACGAGCAGTACTTC; V: TRBV6-6; J: TRBJ2-7; size: -; D: TRBD1
CDR3: CASSVGSGLHYEQYF; DNA: TGTGCCAGCAGCGTGGGGAGCGGCCTCCACTACGAGCAGTACTTC; V: TRBV9; J: TRBJ2-7; size: -; D: -
CDR3: CASSQDPGLYEQFF; DNA: TGCGCCAGCAGCCAAGACCCGGGACTATATGAGCAGTTCTTC; V: TRBV4-1; J: TRBJ2-1; size: -; D: TRBD2
CDR3: CASSLVGLYNEQFF; DNA: TGCGCCAGCAGCTTGGTAGGCTTATACAATGAGCAGTTCTTC; V: TRBV5-1; J: TRBJ2-1; size: few; D: -
CDR3: CASSFVGVGNTIYF; DNA: TGCGCCAGCAGCTTCGTCGGGGTCGGAAACACCATATATTTT; V: TRBV5-1; J: TRBJ1-3; size: -; D: -
CDR3: CASRPGWGETQYF; DNA: TGTGCCAGCAGACCCGGGTGGGGAGAGACCCAGTACTTC; V: TRBV11-2; J: TRBJ2-5; size: -; D: -
CDR3: CATSSASGRGETQYF; DNA: TGTGCCACCAGCAGCGCCAGCGGGAGAGGAGAGACCCAGTACTTC; V: TRBV15; J: TRBJ2-5; size: few; D: TRBD2
CDR3: CASSPGETSDYGYTF; DNA: TGTGCCAGCTCACCGGGGGAGACCAGCGACTATGGCTACACCTTC; V: TRBV18; J: TRBJ1-2; size: -; D: -
CDR3: CASSVGNSGRMNEQYF; DNA: TGTGCCAGCAGCGTAGGTAATAGCGGGAGAATGAACGAGCAGTACTTC; V: TRBV9; J: TRBJ2-7; size: few; D: TRBD2
CDR3: CASSFGGEGDIQYF; DNA: TGCGCCAGCAGCTTTGGGGGAGAAGGAGACATTCAGTACTTC; V: TRBV5-1; J: TRBJ2-4; size: -; D: -
CDR3: CASRSFGETQYF; DNA: TGTGCCAGCAGGTCCTTCGGGGAGACCCAGTACTTC; V: TRBV6-5; J: TRBJ2-5; size: few; D: -
CDR3: CASSHHYREETQYF; DNA: TGCGCCAGCAGCCATCACTACAGGGAAGAGACCCAGTACTTC; V: TRBV4-1; J: TRBJ2-5; size: -; D: -